One and the same sample provided the 30 T cell receptor beta chains below, sequenced in a study of T cells expressing NK-cell markers. TCRdb reprocessed the 5' RACE reads, keeping one entry per CDR3 protein, no DNA. The sample has 400,000 to 550,000 distinct CDR3 sequences; the top ten hold roughly 8%. The sample taken for sequencing was blood T cells: a sorted CD56 or NKG2C T cell subset, CD4+ or CD8+ T cells, or bulk PBMC T cells (not recorded which). These receptors were obtained from a woman between 18 and 70 years old in good health.

The rearrangement joins TRBV12-3 or TRBV12-4 to TRBJ1-6. CDR3 length equals 16 residues. CDR3 sequence reads: CASSFSQGLGGSPLHF.

The chain links TRBV18 to TRBJ2-1. From germline, CDR1 is KGHSH and CDR2 LQKENI. This CDR3 spans 14 amino acids. This CDR3 is CASSPTVSYNEQFF. Looking up the rest from reference TRBV18 and TRBJ2-1 gives the full variable domain: NAGVMQNPRHLVRRRGQEARLRCSPMKGHSHVYWYRQLPEEGLKFMVYLQKENIIDESGMPKERFSAEFPKEGPSILRIQQVVRGDSAAYFCASSPTVSYNEQFFGPGTRLTVL.

The V gene is TRBV12-3 or TRBV12-4, the J gene TRBJ2-3; TCRdb outputs TRBD1, but without DNA this stays unchecked. There are 13 residues in the CDR3. The CDR3 is CASSYHRVDTQYF.

The V and J genes are TRBV27 and TRBJ2-7; TCRdb lists TRBD1, though no DNA is available to test this call. The CDR3 is 15 amino acids. Per the germline V gene, CDR1 is MNHEY and CDR2 is SMNVEV (reference sequence). CDR3 residues: CASRGAGLGSYEQYF.

This chain connects TRBV7-3 to TRBJ2-2; TCRdb reports TRBD1, a call that lacks DNA to check it against. Germline loops: CDR1 SGHTA, CDR2 FQGTGA. This CDR3 is built from 16 residues. The CDR3 is CASSPLGGSTAGELFF. Combining the CDR3 with reference TRBV7-3 and TRBJ2-2 gives the whole variable domain GAGVSQTPSNKVTEKGKYVELRCDPISGHTALYWYRQSLGQGPEFLIYFQGTGAADDSGLPNDRFFAVRPEGSVSTLKIQRTERGDSAVYLCASSPLGGSTAGELFFGEGSRLTVL.

The chain is built from TRBV12-3 or TRBV12-4 and TRBJ2-1; TCRdb proposes TRBD1, but this gene call is untestable without DNA. There are 15 residues in the CDR3. The CDR3 sequence is CASSTTGTSAMGQFF.

The rearrangement joins TRBV5-1 to TRBJ2-1; TCRdb selects TRBD1, and the lack of DNA leaves this call unchecked. CDR1 SGHRS and CDR2 YFSETQ come from the germline V gene. This CDR3 region has 15 residues. The CDR3 is CASSLLTGGANEQFF. The full variable domain, with the rest looked up from reference TRBV5-1 and TRBJ2-1, is KAGVTQTPRYLIKTRGQQVTLSCSPISGHRSVSWYQQTPGQGLQFLFEYFSETQRNKGNFPGRFSGRQFSNSRSEMNVSTLELGDSALYLCASSLLTGGANEQFFGPGTRLTVL.

The chain couples TRBV5-6 to TRBJ2-7; TCRdb calls TRBD1, which cannot be checked without DNA. The CDR3 covers 16 residues. Germline values: CDR1 SGHDT, CDR2 YYEEEE. CDR3 in amino acids: CASSLGFRQGVYEQYF.

The chain employs TRBV7-9 and TRBJ2-3; without DNA, the TCRdb call of TRBD2 cannot be checked. CDR3 length equals 13 residues. CDR1 SEHNR and CDR2 FQNEAQ come from the germline V gene (reference sequence). CDR3 amino acids: CASQGGSTDTQYF.

This chain joins TRBV29-1 and TRBJ1-1. Germline V lookup: CDR1 SQVTM, CDR2 ANQGSEA. CDR3 length equals 12 residues. This CDR3 reads CSVGVGFSEAFF. The variable domain in full, completed from reference TRBV29-1 and TRBJ1-1, reads SAVISQKPSRDICQRGTSLTIQCQVDSQVTMMFWYRQQPGQSLTLIATANQGSEATYESGFVIDKFPISRPNLTFSTLTVSNMSPEDSSIYLCSVGVGFSEAFFGQGTRLTVV.

V and J are TRBV20-1 and TRBJ1-4; TCRdb's D call, TRBD1, is unchecked because there is no DNA. This CDR3 region has 15 residues. Germline V gene sequence: CDR1 DFQATT, CDR2 SNEGSKA (reference sequence). The CDR3 protein is CSARGSGETNEKLFF.

The chain uses TRBV2 and TRBJ1-2; TCRdb selects TRBD1, and the lack of DNA leaves this call unchecked. Per germline, CDR1 SNHLY and CDR2 FYNNEI. The CDR3 length is 12 residues. The CDR3 spells CARSQGTYGYTF.

This sequence joins TRBV6-1 and TRBJ1-2; the TCRdb call, TRBD1, lacks DNA for checking. CDR3 length equals 15 residues. Germline lookup yields CDR1 MNHNS and CDR2 SASEGT. This CDR3 is CASKKNRERGYGYTF.

This chain uses TRBV2 with TRBJ1-2. Germline V gives CDR1 SNHLY, CDR2 FYNNEI. The CDR3 is made up of 16 amino acids. CDR3 loop: CASTEMAGTPNYGYTF.

The chain joins TRBV11-1 to TRBJ2-1. The CDR3 has 11 residues. Germline V gives CDR1 SGHAT, CDR2 FQDESV (reference sequence). CDR3 protein: CASSHHNEQFF.

The chain carries TRBV27 and TRBJ2-7; TCRdb's assignment of TRBD1 cannot be checked, as there is no DNA. CDR3 length: 15 residues. Germline loops: CDR1 MNHEY, CDR2 SMNVEV (reference sequence). The CDR3 spells CASSLGTGGRYEQYF.

This chain links TRBV4-3 with TRBJ1-1; TCRdb selects TRBD1, and the lack of DNA leaves this call unchecked. Germline-derived CDR1 and CDR2 are LGHNA and YSLEER. The CDR3 contains 15 residues. CDR3 region: CASSYQGRGNTEAFF.

The chain is built from TRBV20-1 and TRBJ2-3; TCRdb gives TRBD1 as the D gene, but with no DNA this cannot be confirmed. Germline values: CDR1 DFQATT, CDR2 SNEGSKA (reference sequence). The CDR3 covers 14 residues. CDR3: CSARRGGRADTQYF.

The chain has TRBV4-3 and TRBJ1-2; TCRdb gives TRBD1 as the D gene, but with no DNA this cannot be confirmed. This CDR3 contains 15 residues. Germline CDR1 and CDR2: LGHNA and YSLEER. This CDR3 is CASSQVGGGDYGYTF.

The chain recombines TRBV4-3 with TRBJ2-7; TCRdb's D call, TRBD2, is unchecked because there is no DNA. CDR3 length equals 16 residues. Per germline, CDR1 LGHNA and CDR2 YSLEER. The CDR3 loop is CASSQEPADLTYEQYF.

J is TRBJ2-7 and V is TRBV15; as DNA is missing, the TRBD1 call by TCRdb cannot be tested. The CDR3 runs to 14 residues. Germline CDR1 is LNHNV and CDR2 is YYDKDF (reference sequence). The CDR3 loop is CATSRAGQVYEQYF.

The chain uses TRBV12-3 or TRBV12-4 and TRBJ1-4. CDR3 length: 15 residues. The CDR3 spells CASSSLGATNEKLFF.

The chain recombines TRBV20-1 with TRBJ2-2. Germline CDR1 reads DFQATT; CDR2 reads SNEGSKA (reference sequence). The CDR3 has 13 residues. Here the CDR3 reads CSAPSPNTGELFF.

The chain uses TRBV12-3 or TRBV12-4 and TRBJ1-3. The CDR3 runs to 15 residues. The CDR3 sequence: CASSLTLYSGNTIYF.

The rearrangement links TRBV7-2 to TRBJ2-5. The CDR3 is made up of 13 amino acids. Germline V lookup: CDR1 SGHTA, CDR2 FQGNSA. The chain's CDR3 is CASSLSTLETQYF.

V and J are TRBV7-9 and TRBJ1-1; the TRBD1 assignment by TCRdb is unverifiable without DNA. The germline V gene has CDR1 SEHNR and CDR2 FQNEAQ (reference sequence). This CDR3 spans 13 amino acids. CDR3 region: CASSQGGGVEAFF.

V and J are TRBV4-2 and TRBJ2-7; TCRdb names TRBD1, which stays unverified in the absence of DNA. The germline V gene has CDR1 LGHNA and CDR2 YNFKEQ. This CDR3 is built from 16 residues. This CDR3 is CASSQDPGVIADEQYF.

The chain combines TRBV11-1 with TRBJ2-1; TCRdb indicates TRBD2, and absent DNA this call remains unverified. The germline gives CDR1 SGHAT, CDR2 FQDESV (reference sequence). CDR3 length: 15 amino acids. The CDR3 spells CASSFIGRGNNEQFF.

The chain employs TRBV29-1 and TRBJ2-1; TCRdb picks TRBD1, but there is no DNA to check that call. CDR1 and CDR2 from the germline V gene are SQVTM and ANQGSEA. The CDR3 sequence is 14 residues long. The CDR3 spells CSVWDRGRSNEQFF.

The CDR3 sequence is CSVTGTGLNEQYF. The V and J genes are TRBV29-1 and TRBJ2-7; the TCRdb call, TRBD1, lacks DNA for checking. There are 13 residues in the CDR3. Germline CDR1 is SQVTM and CDR2 is ANQGSEA.